This TCR beta chain derives from a study of T cell responses to AZD1222 COVID-19 vaccine. Notes on the study in general: Repertoires were sampled only after the peak T cell response. Seropositivity was recorded at baseline in only a handful of AZD1222 recipients.

For this clone: Antigen: not known.

Assay used: immunoSEQ multiplex PCR; TCRdb lists only in-frame clones, some missing. Found here are more than 250,000 clones, more than 80% of them singletons; the top ten hold roughly 0.5%. The sequencing here drew on peripheral blood, taken on day 0 of AZD1222 vaccination. The sequence derives from an adult in good health.

CDR3: CATSRDRSPATNEKLFF. Written as DNA, the CDR3 is TGTGCCACCAGCAGAGATCGGTCACCTGCAACTAATGAAAAACTGTTTTTT. The chain joins TRBV15 to TRBJ1-4; D unresolved. CDR1 and CDR2 from the germline V gene are LNHNV and YYDKDF (reference sequence). Trimming pared 0 bases from V and 0 bases from J, leaving 11 bases between. CDR3 size: 17 residues.